The sequence of this T cell receptor beta chain was determined in a study of blood T cell repertoires in COVID-19. On the study more broadly: There were acute and convalescent COVID-19 samples, and they came from the United States, Italy and Spain. PBMCs, B-cell-depleted T cells, or T cells were the source of the cDNA or gDNA that made up the material.

V was pared by 4 bases and J by 4 bases, with 5 bases of the junction left unmatched. The CDR3 has 14 residues. Germline-derived CDR1 and CDR2 are SGHKS and YYEKEE (reference sequence). This clone was seen a single time. In the original processing: The assay estimated nucleated cells by amplifying reference gene primers. Method: immunoSEQ multiplex PCR; TCRdb's copy keeps in-frame clones and lacks some. V, J and clone size reflect that table, while D and trimming were determined from the DNA. In the table there are hundreds of thousands of clones, around four fifths of which are singletons. Sequenced sample: peripheral blood. V gene TRBV5-5 combines with J gene TRBJ2-3; TRBD1 agrees at 8 bases. This clonotype was sampled from a woman aged 45-65 years with acute or convalescent COVID-19. The CDR3 spells CASSPGQGSDTQYF. The CDR3 DNA reads as TGTGCCAGCAGCCCCGGACAGGGTTCAGATACGCAGTATTTT.